This T cell receptor beta chain was documented in a study of CD8+CD57+ T cells in acquired aplastic anemia. CDR3 size: 14 residues. From germline, CDR1 is SGHTA and CDR2 FQGNSA. With 6 bases clipped from V and 5 bases from J, the junction kept 3 bases outside the gene matches. Sequenced patients had shown CD8+CD57+ cell expansion by flow cytometry. Using genomic DNA as the template, TCR beta VDJ and CDR3 profiling was carried out. Using its own MiXCR run on the reads, TCRdb lists one record per CDR3 protein. The repertoire consists of approximately 150,000 distinct CDR3 sequences, with 47% occurring once and the leading ten covering around 1%.

This chain links TRBV7-2 with TRBJ1-5; 11 bases are a match to TRBD1. What was sequenced was sorted CD4+, CD8+, or CD8+CD57+ T cells (not recorded which) from PBMCs. The sequence derives from a human donor with aplastic anemia. CDR3 in amino acids: CASRRDRGDQPQHF. CDR3 in DNA: TGTGCCAGCAGGAGGGACAGGGGGGATCAGCCCCAGCATTTT.